The source of this T cell receptor beta chain is a study of cytomegalovirus exposure and HLA in healthy donors. PCR amplification relied on 60 Vbeta primers (plus 13 Jbeta primers). Repertoires were generated with immunoSEQ multiplex PCR, while TCRdb's copy carries only in-frame clones and drops some. The table lists some 130,000 clones, 75% to 90% of them singletons, with roughly 3.5% in the top ten. V lost 2 bases, J lost 7 bases, and 4 bases stayed unmatched. In germline, CDR1 is MDHEN, CDR2 SYDVKM. This CDR3 has 15 amino acids. The rearrangement uses TRBV28 and TRBJ1-6, with 8 bases lining up with TRBD1. This TCR was recovered from a male donor in good health and CMV-seronegative. Sequenced material: PBMCs. Here the CDR3 DNA reads TGTGCCAGCAGTTTACTGACAGGGGCAAATTCACCCCTCCACTTT. This translates into CASSLLTGANSPLHF. Together with reference TRBV28 and TRBJ1-6, the CDR3 gives the full variable domain: DVKVTQSSRYLVKRTGEKVFLECVQDMDHENMFWYRQDPGLGLRLIYFSYDVKMKEKGDIPEGYSVSREKKERFSLILESASTNQTSMYLCASSLLTGANSPLHFGNGTRLTVT.